Listed below are T cell receptor beta chains from one sample, sequenced in a study of cytomegalovirus exposure and HLA in healthy donors. Repertoires were generated with immunoSEQ multiplex PCR, while TCRdb's copy carries only in-frame clones and drops some. The sample carries some 200,000 clones, 60% to 85% recorded once. Sequencing was carried out using PBMCs. The receptors stem from a man between 40 and 49 years old in good health and CMV-seronegative. Both conserved end residues are part of each CDR3. The D gene is left open where the match is weak. Size is omitted from some rows. Given values are once, few, many or a class for expanded clones.

cdr3_aa | cdr3_nt | d_call | clone_size | j_call | v_call
CASSLGLAVSNEQFF | TGTGCCAGCAGCTTGGGACTAGCGGTTTCCAATGAGCAGTTCTTC | TRBD2 | - | TRBJ2-1 | TRBV7-3
CASSSGGRDTQYF | TGTGCCAGCAGCTCGGGGGGGCGAGATACGCAGTATTTT | TRBD2 | - | TRBJ2-3 | TRBV7-3
CASSLGTSRDTQYF | TGTGCCAGTAGTCTAGGGACTAGTCGGGATACGCAGTATTTT | TRBD2 | - | TRBJ2-3 | TRBV19
CASSSDRGSYNEQFF | TGTGCCAGCAGCTCCGACAGGGGCTCCTACAATGAGCAGTTCTTC | TRBD1 | - | TRBJ2-1 | TRBV7-3
CASSLRQSTDTQYF | TGTGCCAGCAGTTTACGACAGAGCACAGATACGCAGTATTTT | - | - | TRBJ2-3 | TRBV28
CATSRDWADIGGEQYF | TGTGCCACCAGCAGAGATTGGGCAGACATAGGAGGCGAGCAGTACTTC | - | - | TRBJ2-7 | TRBV15
CSAKGTGRVF | TGCAGTGCTAAGGGGACAGGGCGCGTCTTC | TRBD1 | - | TRBJ1-2 | TRBV20-1
CASSLAFRSPERPGNTIYF | TGTGCCAGCAGCTTAGCGTTCAGGTCCCCAGAGAGACCCGGAAACACCATATATTTT | - | - | TRBJ1-3 | TRBV7-8
CASSPPGRVGEKQYF | TGTGCCAGCAGCCCACCAGGAAGAGTGGGCGAGAAGCAGTACTTC | - | - | TRBJ2-7 | TRBV5-4
CASTPRSGETQYF | TGTGCCAGCACACCCCGGAGCGGAGAGACCCAGTACTTC | - | - | TRBJ2-5 | TRBV7-9
CASSPQSPGDANTGELFF | TGTGCCAGCTCACCACAGAGCCCAGGGGACGCGAACACCGGGGAGCTGTTTTTT | - | - | TRBJ2-2 | TRBV18
CAWRPSGRVSIGELFF | TGTGCCTGGAGGCCCAGCGGGAGGGTCTCCATCGGGGAGCTGTTTTTT | TRBD2 | - | TRBJ2-2 | TRBV30
CAWGGGGGGYTF | TGTGCCTGGGGCGGAGGGGGCGGTGGCTACACCTTC | TRBD1 | - | TRBJ1-2 | TRBV30
CASTRSYEQYF | TGTGCCAGCACCCGCTCCTACGAGCAGTACTTC | - | few | TRBJ2-7 | TRBV28
CASRGVTGDIHGYTF | TGTGCCAGCAGGGGAGTAACAGGGGATATTCATGGCTACACCTTC | TRBD1 | - | TRBJ1-2 | TRBV28
CSSSLERGRLETQYF | TGTTCCAGCAGCTTAGAAAGGGGCCGGTTAGAGACCCAGTACTTC | - | - | TRBJ2-5 | TRBV7-9
CASKKFRDRGRRTGELFF | TGTGCCAGCAAAAAGTTCCGGGACAGGGGGCGCCGAACCGGGGAGCTGTTTTTT | - | - | TRBJ2-2 | TRBV21-1
CASSKTGGSNTGELFF | TGCGCCAGTAGTAAGACAGGGGGCTCCAACACCGGGGAGCTGTTTTTT | TRBD1 | - | TRBJ2-2 | TRBV19
CASSTTGGNTEAFF | TGTGCCAGCAGCACTACAGGGGGGAACACTGAAGCTTTCTTT | TRBD1 | - | TRBJ1-1 | TRBV5-5
CASSSSLAQFF | TGTGCCAGCAGCTCCTCACTAGCACAGTTCTTC | - | - | TRBJ2-1 | TRBV9
CASSDRQGTYEQYF | TGTGCCAGCAGCGACAGACAGGGGACCTACGAGCAGTACTTC | TRBD1 | - | TRBJ2-7 | TRBV5-4
CASSGTGSGYTF | TGTGCCAGCAGTGGGACAGGGTCTGGCTACACCTTC | TRBD1 | - | TRBJ1-2 | TRBV6-5
CASSLVGDSVSQETQYF | TGTGCCAGCAGCTTAGTCGGGGACTCCGTATCCCAAGAGACCCAGTACTTC | - | - | TRBJ2-5 | TRBV7-2
CASSPGGMLWTEAFF | TGTGCCAGCAGTCCAGGGGGCATGCTTTGGACTGAAGCTTTCTTT | TRBD1 | - | TRBJ1-1 | TRBV7-9
CASSATLDRGGGNTIYF | TGTGCCAGCAGCGCAACGTTGGACAGGGGAGGTGGAAACACCATATATTTT | TRBD1 | - | TRBJ1-3 | TRBV11-3
CASSLIPGPPDEQYF | TGTGCCAGCAGCTTAATCCCGGGTCCTCCCGACGAGCAGTACTTC | - | - | TRBJ2-7 | TRBV11-2
CATARSGSTDTQYF | TGTGCCACCGCGAGGAGCGGTAGCACAGATACGCAGTATTTT | - | - | TRBJ2-3 | TRBV19
CASSYGRGNQPQHF | TGTGCCAGCAGTTACGGGCGGGGAAATCAGCCCCAGCATTTT | - | - | TRBJ1-5 | TRBV6-6
CASSLGGGISYEQYF | TGCGCCAGCAGCTTGGGAGGGGGAATTTCCTACGAGCAGTACTTC | - | - | TRBJ2-7 | TRBV5-1
CASSAPRGNNQPQHF | TGTGCCAGCAGTGCCCCCCGGGGAAACAATCAGCCCCAGCATTTT | - | - | TRBJ1-5 | TRBV28
CASSPNTGTYEQYF | TGTGCCAGCTCACCTAACACAGGGACCTACGAGCAGTACTTC | - | - | TRBJ2-7 | TRBV18
CASRVEAGFSYNEQFF | TGTGCCAGCCGCGTCGAAGCGGGATTCTCCTACAATGAGCAGTTCTTC | TRBD2 | - | TRBJ2-1 | TRBV27